These 8 T cell receptor beta chains were all obtained from the same sample, sequenced in a study of T cells in Graves' hyperthyroidism and ophthalmopathy. Amplification yielded TCR beta CDR3 regions, with RNA transcripts as the source. Initially, a first-round RT-PCR of the TCR CDR3 employed the HTBI primer set. One entry per CDR3 protein results from TCRdb running MiXCR on the multiplex PCR reads. Of 600,000 or so distinct CDR3 sequences listed, about 14% are singletons. Sequences were obtained from blood. Receptor source: a woman between 50 and 59 years old with Graves' ophthalmopathy.

This clonotype occurred many times. The rearrangement links TRBV11-3 to TRBJ1-1; D is unresolved. The CDR3 consists of 14 residues. V dropped 2 bases and J dropped 1 base, with 8 bases sitting between them. The germline gives CDR1 SGHNT, CDR2 YENEEA. The CDR3 DNA reads as TGTGCCAGCAGCTTATCGACCGCGAACACTGAAGCTTTCTTT. This gives the protein CASSLSTANTEAFF.

Ten or more counts support this clonotype. The V call is TRBV6-2 or TRBV6-3, the J call TRBJ2-7, with 9 positions matching TRBD1. Germline CDR1 MNHEY, CDR2 SVGEGT. CDR3 length: 14 amino acids. V trimming: 11 bases; J trimming: 5 bases; junction bases outside the gene matches: 13. CDR3 coding DNA: TGTGCCTCAAAAAGGGGGACAGGGATCGACGAGCAGTACTTC. Translating gives CASKRGTGIDEQYF.

The CDR3 spells CSARYGNSNQPQHF. The CDR3 DNA reads as TGCAGTGCTAGGTACGGGAATAGCAATCAGCCCCAGCATTTT. V is TRBV20-1 and J is TRBJ1-5; D gene ambiguous. Trimming left V 3 bases short and J 0 bases short, with 9 bases between. Germline values: CDR1 DFQATT, CDR2 SNEGSKA (reference sequence). CDR3 length equals 14 residues.

This clonotype has a handful of counts. DNA for the CDR3: TGTGCCAGCAGCAACTCCTTGGGACAGGGGTTTTCGTTGTCACCCCTCCACTTT. This translates into CASSNSLGQGFSLSPLHF. The chain combines TRBV13 with TRBJ1-6; 10 nucleotides line up with TRBD1. The CDR3 covers 18 residues. Germline CDR1 reads PRHDT; CDR2 reads FYEKMQ (reference sequence). Trimming took 5 bases from V and 10 from J; bases not matched to a gene: 17.

There are many counts of this clonotype. This chain links TRBV20-1 with TRBJ2-1; the match to TRBD2 covers 10 bases. The length of the CDR3 is 15 residues. The J segment lost 0 bases and the V segment lost 3 bases, leaving 2 bases of the junction unmatched. Per germline, CDR1 DFQATT and CDR2 SNEGSKA (reference sequence). CDR3 sequence: CSASSSGSSYNEQFF. CDR3 sequence (DNA): TGCAGTGCTAGTTCTAGCGGGAGCTCCTACAATGAGCAGTTCTTC.

This clonotype showed up many times. The chain links TRBV7-9 to TRBJ1-1; D unresolved. CDR1 and CDR2 from the germline V gene are SEHNR and FQNEAQ (reference sequence). The CDR3 is 15 residues long. The V and J ends lost 1 base and 1 base respectively, with 10 bases between them. Written as DNA, the CDR3 is TGTGCCAGCAGCTTAGACGGAAGAAAGAACACTGAAGCTTTCTTT. As protein: CASSLDGRKNTEAFF.

V and J are TRBV28 and TRBJ2-5; possible D gene TRBD2, 6 bases. Between the trimmed V and J ends, which lost 6 bases and 4 bases, there was a span of 21 bases. This CDR3 contains 16 residues. Germline-derived CDR1 and CDR2 are MDHEN and SYDVKM. CDR3: CASSQEPRAGTETQYF. DNA for the CDR3: TGTGCCAGCAGCCAAGAGCCCAGGGCGGGGACAGAGACCCAGTACTTC. Filled out from reference TRBV28 and TRBJ2-5, the complete variable domain reads DVKVTQSSRYLVKRTGEKVFLECVQDMDHENMFWYRQDPGLGLRLIYFSYDVKMKEKGDIPEGYSVSREKKERFSLILESASTNQTSMYLCASSQEPRAGTETQYFGPGTRLLVL.

This chain connects TRBV20-1 to TRBJ1-5, with 9 bases lining up with TRBD1. Germline V gives CDR1 DFQATT, CDR2 SNEGSKA (reference sequence). The ends lost 5 bases at V and 2 bases at J; junction bases unmatched: 13. The CDR3 covers 17 residues. As DNA, the CDR3 is TGCAGTGCTCCCGAAGACGTATGGACAGGGGGCAATCAGCCCCAGCATTTT. It specifies CSAPEDVWTGGNQPQHF.